This TCR beta chain was recovered during a study of cytomegalovirus exposure and HLA in healthy donors. Study-level findings and limits: Analysis was carried out at a later point, and it linked a missense DCLRE1C variant to TCR beta V- and J-gene trimming. Among TCR beta chains of equal frequency, HLA-associated ones were more clonally expanded in a later analysis.

As for the donors, each was a healthy bone marrow donor. V shed 4 bases, J shed 2 bases, and the junction held 6 bases outside the gene matches. CDR1 and CDR2 (germline): SGHRS, YFSETQ. There are 15 residues in the CDR3. A multiplex PCR was run with 60 Vbeta primers and 13 Jbeta primers. The repertoire was sequenced with immunoSEQ multiplex PCR; TCRdb's copy has only in-frame clones and lacks some. There are some 200,000 clones in the sample; 65% to 80% occur only once, and around 16% lies in the top ten. This clone was seen more than once but under ten times. What it binds is not known. The chain has TRBV5-1 and TRBJ2-5, with TRBD1 identical over 9 bases. This clonotype originated in a man in his forties in good health and CMV-seronegative. The sample taken for sequencing was PBMCs. Written as DNA, the CDR3 is TGCGCCAGCAGCCAGGACAGGGGAAGGCAAGAGACCCAGTACTTC. Protein sequence: CASSQDRGRQETQYF.